The 19 T cell receptor beta chains below come from one sample, sequenced in a study of a mutant IDH1 vaccine in newly diagnosed glioma. Here immunoSEQ multiplex PCR was the method, and the copy in TCRdb shows in-frame clones only, minus some. The data contain some 100,000 clones, 83% of them singletons. The time point is: baseline, week 1 (first vaccination visit). The treatment was: pre-vaccination baseline after standard-of-care therapy. The input for sequencing was PBMCs, taken from a glioma patient treated with radiotherapy, temozolomide or both. All receptors come from a woman between 45 and 65 years old with glioma.

V usage is TRBV29-1 and J usage is TRBJ1-1; D is undetermined. Germline-derived CDR1 and CDR2 are SQVTM and ANQGSEA. V was trimmed by 0 bases and J by 1 base, leaving 6 bases between them. The CDR3 spans 13 residues. Here the CDR3 DNA reads TGCAGCGTTGAAGAAGTCCGGAACACTGAAGCTTTCTTT. It encodes CSVEEVRNTEAFF. Based on the CDR3 plus reference TRBV29-1 and TRBJ1-1, the full variable domain is SAVISQKPSRDICQRGTSLTIQCQVDSQVTMMFWYRQQPGQSLTLIATANQGSEATYESGFVIDKFPISRPNLTFSTLTVSNMSPEDSSIYLCSVEEVRNTEAFFGQGTRLTVV.

The gene calls are TRBV25-1 and TRBJ1-4; TRBD1 matches at 7 bases. The CDR3 loop spans 14 amino acids. J gave up 10 bases and V 2 bases, and 7 bases lay outside the gene matches. Per the germline V gene, CDR1 is MGHDK and CDR2 is SYGVNS. The CDR3 DNA reads as TGTGCCAGCAGTGAAGTAGGGGGCGGGGGAAAACTGTTTTTT. Translating it yields CASSEVGGGGKLFF.

The chain recombines TRBV9 with TRBJ1-1; D is possibly TRBD1 (5 bases). The germline V gene has CDR1 SGDLS and CDR2 YYNGEE. Trimming took off 0 bases at V and 5 bases at J, with 11 bases between the two ends. The CDR3 consists of 14 residues. Here the CDR3 reads CASSVDSGRTEAFF. The DNA of the CDR3 is TGTGCCAGCAGCGTAGATTCAGGGCGGACTGAAGCTTTCTTT. The entire variable domain, with the rest obtained from reference TRBV9 and TRBJ1-1, is as follows: DSGVTQTPKHLITATGQRVTLRCSPRSGDLSVYWYQQSLDQGLQFLIQYYNGEERAKGNILERFSAQQFPDLHSELNLSSLELGDSALYFCASSVDSGRTEAFFGQGTRLTVV.

The chain carries TRBV5-5 and TRBJ2-7, with 7 bases aligning to TRBD2. Trimming cost V 4 bases and J 3 bases; bases outside gene matches: 10. The CDR3 is 15 residues long. Germline V lookup: CDR1 SGHKS, CDR2 YYEKEE (reference sequence). CDR3 protein: CASSLGGGTYYEQYF. The CDR3 DNA follows: TGTGCCAGCAGCCTGGGGGGAGGGACCTACTACGAGCAGTACTTC.

This chain connects TRBV29-1 to TRBJ2-2, with 10 bases aligning to TRBD1. CDR3 length: 19 amino acids. After removal of 0 bases from V and 4 bases from J, the junction contained 14 bases not matched to a gene. Germline V lookup: CDR1 SQVTM, CDR2 ANQGSEA. CDR3 sequence: CSVEDSRGQGLGRTGELFF. The DNA of the CDR3 is TGCAGCGTTGAAGACTCGCGGGGACAGGGGTTAGGTCGCACCGGGGAGCTGTTTTTT.

The gene calls are TRBV6-6 and TRBJ1-2; TRBD1 might be the D (6 bases). The CDR3 spans 14 residues. V was trimmed by 5 bases and J by 5 bases, leaving 15 bases between them. CDR1 MNHNY and CDR2 SVGAGI come from the germline V gene (reference sequence). The CDR3 loop reads CASSDPGTPYGYTF. CDR3 sequence (DNA): TGTGCCAGCAGTGATCCCGGGACACCTTATGGCTACACCTTC.

This clone showed up just a few times. V usage is TRBV7-9 and J usage is TRBJ1-3; possibly TRBD1 for D (6 bases). With 5 bases removed from V and 3 bases from J, the gap between germline ends came to 8 bases. Germline V lookup: CDR1 SEHNR, CDR2 FQNEAQ (reference sequence). The length of the CDR3 is 13 residues. In DNA form, the CDR3 reads TGTGCCAGCAGCCAGGGGTATGGAAACACCATATATTTT. Translated, it gives CASSQGYGNTIYF.

As concerns this clone: Relative to the germline gene, one junction end is altered; a read error may explain this. The DNA of the CDR3 is TGCAGCGTAGAAGGACAGAATTTTAACTATGGCTACACCTTC. Protein sequence: CSVEGQNFNYGYTF. V and J are TRBV29-1 and TRBJ1-2; D may be TRBD1 (6 bases). CDR1 is SQVTM and CDR2 is ANQGSEA in the germline V gene. The CDR3 loop spans 14 amino acids.

The gene calls are TRBV5-1 and TRBJ1-1; D is unresolved. Germline lookup yields CDR1 SGHRS and CDR2 YFSETQ. Deletions cut 5 bases from V and 1 base from J, with 9 bases between. There are 13 residues in the CDR3. This CDR3 is CASRWGGNTEAFF. The CDR3 DNA is TGCGCCAGCAGGTGGGGAGGGAACACTGAAGCTTTCTTT.

This chain connects TRBV4-3 to TRBJ2-3, with a weak D call TRBD1 (5 bases). CDR3 length: 17 amino acids. The ends were cut back, 0 bases at V and 9 bases at J, with 22 bases in the middle. Germline values: CDR1 LGHNA, CDR2 YSLEER. The CDR3 DNA sequence: TGCGCCAGCAGCCAAGATCTTGGGGCCCCCCCACGAGGAACGCAGTATTTT. It specifies CASSQDLGAPPRGTQYF.

This rearrangement joins TRBV15 to TRBJ2-7; D possibly uses TRBD1 or TRBD2 (5 bases each). The CDR3 extends over 12 amino acids. The V and J ends lost 9 bases and 5 bases respectively, with 14 bases between them. Germline V gene lookup returns CDR1 LNHNV and CDR2 YYDKDF (reference sequence). In DNA, the CDR3 is TGTGCCACAGCCGGGGCCGGGGACGAGCAGTACTTC. Translation gives CATAGAGDEQYF.

This chain connects TRBV4-2 to TRBJ1-3; D gene unclear. The CDR3 contains 15 residues. V gave up 0 bases and J gave up 1 base, with 7 bases separating them. CDR1 is LGHNA, CDR2 YNFKEQ, per germline. This CDR3 reads CASSQDTKSGNTIYF. Written as DNA, the CDR3 is TGTGCCAGCAGCCAAGATACAAAATCTGGAAACACCATATATTTT.

The rearrangement joins TRBV6-6 to TRBJ1-2; 7 bases match TRBD1. Germline values: CDR1 MNHNY, CDR2 SVGAGI (reference sequence). V shed 4 bases and J 8 bases; nucleotides not matched to a gene: 10. The CDR3 sequence is 14 residues long. CDR3 DNA sequence: TGTGCCAGCAGTTCCCCGGACAGGAGCTACGGCTACACCTTC. It translates to CASSSPDRSYGYTF.

On this clone itself: No DNA is shown, since the ends of the CDR3 on it are uncertain; the CDR3 is the one TCRdb lists. The chain employs TRBV21-1 and TRBJ2-7; TRBD1 is the table's D call and was not checked against the DNA. TRBV21-1 is a recognized pseudogene. The CDR3 length equals 15 residues, ends included. The CDR3 reads CAGGWGQGSVSEQYF.

The chain is built from TRBV12-5 and TRBJ2-1, with 16 bases matching TRBD2. J gave up 7 bases and V 4 bases, and 13 bases lay outside the gene matches. The CDR3 loop spans 19 amino acids. Looked up from germline, CDR1 is LGHNT and CDR2 is FRNRAP. The CDR3 region is CASGSARGTSGGERNEQFF. CDR3 coding DNA: TGTGCTAGTGGTTCGGCCCGAGGGACTAGCGGGGGGGAACGTAATGAGCAGTTCTTC.

This CDR3 is CASSRPVGTGTYEQYF. DNA of the CDR3: TGTGCCAGCAGCCGCCCGGTGGGGACAGGCACCTACGAGCAGTACTTC. The chain combines TRBV4-2 with TRBJ2-7; 8 bases match TRBD1. The CDR3 loop spans 16 amino acids. V shed 4 bases and J 2 bases; nucleotides not matched to a gene: 10. Germline V CDR1 and CDR2: LGHNA, YNFKEQ.

The gene calls are TRBV5-4 and TRBJ1-1; 7 bases are shared with TRBD1. V was clipped by 4 bases and J by 0 bases; unmatched bases: 6. This CDR3 region has 15 residues. Germline V lookup: CDR1 SGHNT, CDR2 YYREEE (reference sequence). The CDR3: CASSIPGGLNTEAFF. Written as DNA, the CDR3 is TGTGCCAGCAGCATACCAGGGGGGTTGAACACTGAAGCTTTCTTT.

This chain joins TRBV6-4 and TRBJ2-3; 8 nucleotides match TRBD2. The CDR3 runs to 15 residues. The V segment lost 0 bases and the J segment 1 base; nucleotides outside the gene matches: 0. Per the germline V gene, CDR1 is MRHNA and CDR2 is SNTAGT. The DNA of the CDR3 is TGTGCCAGCAGTGACTCTAGCGGGGGCACAGATACGCAGTATTTT. Protein sequence: CASSDSSGGTDTQYF.

The chain is built from TRBV9 and TRBJ1-1; TRBD1 aligns across 11 bases. The V and J ends lost 3 bases and 3 bases, in that order; junction bases with no gene match: 4. This CDR3 region has 15 residues. Per germline, CDR1 SGDLS and CDR2 YYNGEE. CDR3 protein: CASSEGQGVYTEAFF. The CDR3 DNA reads as TGTGCCAGCAGCGAGGGACAGGGGGTCTACACTGAAGCTTTCTTT.